Listed below are T cell receptor beta chains from one sample, sequenced in a study of shared clonotypes between healthy human individuals. Clones were sequenced by immunoSEQ multiplex PCR, and TCRdb holds only the in-frame ones, with some missing. Of over a million clones in the sample, 95% to 97% are singletons; the top ten hold approximately 1.1%. Sequencing was carried out using naive CD4+ T cells sorted from blood. Receptors were obtained from a man younger than 40 in good health. Both conserved end residues are part of each CDR3. The D gene is left open where the match is weak. For some rows the clone size is stated as once, few or many, or as a class when expanded; others skip it.

J,size,V,D,CDR3,DNA
TRBJ2-1,NA,TRBV7-2,NA,CASSLDTNEQFF,TGTGCCAGCAGCTTAGACACCAATGAGCAGTTCTTC
TRBJ1-3,NA,TRBV7-3,NA,CASSLAVNSGNTIYF,TGTGCCAGCAGCTTAGCCGTCAACTCTGGAAACACCATATATTTT
TRBJ1-5,NA,TRBV27,NA,CATLRWNNQPQHF,TGTGCCACCCTCCGATGGAACAATCAGCCCCAGCATTTT
TRBJ2-1,once,TRBV5-1,TRBD2,CASSTAGTSGKYEQFF,TGCGCCAGCAGCACGGCCGGGACTAGCGGGAAGTATGAGCAGTTCTTC
TRBJ2-3,NA,TRBV2,TRBD1,CASSGQGAPDTQYF,TGTGCCAGCTCGGGACAGGGGGCCCCAGATACGCAGTATTTT
TRBJ1-2,NA,TRBV19,NA,CASSTRDKGHGYTF,TGTGCCAGTAGTACCCGAGACAAGGGGCATGGCTACACCTTC
TRBJ2-1,NA,TRBV6-5,TRBD1,CASRGRQGIVF,TGTGCCAGCAGGGGGAGACAGGGGATAGTCTTC
TRBJ1-4,NA,TRBV28,NA,CASSFPLGGSEKLFF,TGTGCCAGCAGTTTCCCCCTGGGGGGCTCTGAAAAACTGTTTTTT
TRBJ2-3,NA,TRBV4-2,TRBD2,CASSQRTSGDTDTQYF,TGTGCCAGCAGCCAACGGACTAGCGGGGACACAGATACGCAGTATTTT
TRBJ2-7,NA,TRBV7-2,TRBD1,CASSPRDRDSYEQYF,TGTGCCAGCAGCCCCCGGGACAGGGATTCATACGAGCAGTACTTC
TRBJ2-7,NA,TRBV5-1,NA,CASSTGVHYEQYF,TGCGCCAGCAGCACGGGGGTCCACTACGAGCAGTACTTC
TRBJ2-7,NA,TRBV7-8,NA,CASSFSDRFYEQYF,TGTGCCAGCAGCTTTTCGGACAGATTCTACGAGCAGTACTTC
TRBJ2-1,NA,TRBV4-1,TRBD2,CASSQGTSGRAYNEQFF,TGCGCCAGCAGCCAAGGGACTAGCGGGAGGGCCTACAATGAGCAGTTCTTC
TRBJ2-1,NA,TRBV10-1,NA,CASSLSNEQFF,TGCGCCAGCAGTCTATCGAATGAGCAGTTCTTC
TRBJ1-3,NA,TRBV9,TRBD1,CASSVGTGVSGNTIYF,TGTGCCAGCAGCGTGGGGACAGGGGTCTCTGGAAACACCATATATTTT
TRBJ2-7,NA,TRBV6-6,NA,CASSYGNSYEQYF,TGTGCCAGCAGTTACGGGAACAGCTACGAGCAGTACTTC
TRBJ2-3,NA,TRBV11-2,NA,CASSFTYREDTQYF,TGTGCCAGCAGCTTTACCTACAGGGAAGATACGCAGTATTTT
TRBJ2-7,NA,TRBV13,NA,CASSHLGGVPYEQYF,TGTGCCAGCAGCCACCTAGGCGGCGTGCCGTACGAGCAGTACTTC
TRBJ1-5,NA,TRBV19,NA,CASSTQGTSNQPQHF,TGTGCCAGTAGTACACAGGGAACCAGCAATCAGCCCCAGCATTTT
TRBJ2-1,NA,TRBV1,NA,CTSSRREPYNEQFF,TGCACCAGCAGCCGGCGGGAGCCCTACAATGAGCAGTTCTTC
TRBJ2-1,NA,TRBV2,TRBD1,CASSEGGQGAYNEQFF,TGTGCCAGCAGTGAAGGTGGTCAGGGGGCCTACAATGAGCAGTTCTTC
TRBJ1-2,NA,TRBV29-1,NA,CSVEEIWARGREQPNYGYTF,TGCAGCGTTGAGGAGATTTGGGCGAGGGGTAGGGAACAACCGAACTATGGCTACACCTTC
TRBJ2-1,NA,TRBV9,TRBD2,CASTTSLLALDNEQFF,TGTGCCAGCACCACTAGCCTACTAGCGTTAGACAATGAGCAGTTCTTC
TRBJ2-7,NA,TRBV27,TRBD1,CASSSPPRDRVGLQYF,TGTGCCAGCAGTTCCCCCCCACGGGACAGGGTGGGACTGCAGTACTTC
TRBJ1-1,NA,TRBV29-1,TRBD1,CSAQTGMSEAFF,TGCAGCGCCCAGACAGGGATGAGTGAAGCTTTCTTT
TRBJ2-7,NA,TRBV27,TRBD2,CASSLGLGLNYEQYF,TGTGCCAGCAGTTTGGGACTAGGACTAAACTACGAGCAGTACTTC
TRBJ2-5,once,TRBV5-1,NA,CASSLGFGETQYF,TGCGCCAGCAGCTTGGGATTTGGGGAGACCCAGTACTTC
TRBJ2-7,once,TRBV4-1,NA,CASSQDPPGRVLYEQYF,TGCGCCAGCAGCCAAGATCCCCCGGGACGGGTTCTCTACGAGCAGTACTTC
TRBJ2-1,once,TRBV19,NA,CASSILPGRSSYNEQFF,TGTGCCAGTAGTATCCTTCCTGGCAGGAGCTCCTACAATGAGCAGTTCTTC
TRBJ1-1,NA,TRBV18,NA,CASSPRGGTEAFF,TGTGCCAGCTCACCAAGAGGGGGAACTGAAGCTTTCTTT
TRBJ2-1,NA,TRBV18,TRBD2,CASSPPSGSSYNEQFF,TGTGCCAGCTCACCCCCTAGCGGTAGCTCCTACAATGAGCAGTTCTTC
TRBJ1-2,NA,TRBV10-1,NA,CASSEGAGDPHGYTF,TGCGCCAGCAGTGAGGGCGCAGGGGATCCACATGGCTACACCTTC
TRBJ2-7,NA,TRBV28,TRBD2,CASSLPPPGLAGVVAYEQYF,TGTGCCAGCAGTTTACCGCCTCCGGGACTAGCGGGAGTTGTGGCCTACGAGCAGTACTTC
TRBJ2-1,NA,TRBV11-3,TRBD1,CASSLLPPGGNEQFF,TGTGCCAGCAGCCTACTCCCCCCAGGGGGCAATGAGCAGTTCTTC
TRBJ2-6,NA,TRBV2,NA,CASSEARTSGANVLTF,TGTGCCAGCAGTGAAGCACGGACCTCTGGGGCCAACGTCCTGACTTTC
TRBJ2-1,NA,TRBV21-1,NA,CASSKGQVWLALYNEQFF,TGTGCCAGCAGCAAGGGTCAGGTCTGGCTAGCGCTTTACAATGAGCAGTTCTTC
TRBJ2-1,NA,TRBV27,TRBD2,CASRRRLAGGPMDEQFF,TGTGCCAGCAGGAGAAGACTAGCGGGAGGGCCGATGGATGAGCAGTTCTTC
TRBJ1-2,NA,TRBV18,NA,CASSPDGQPVGYGYTF,TGTGCCAGCTCACCCGACGGACAGCCGGTGGGCTATGGCTACACCTTC
TRBJ2-2,NA,TRBV9,NA,CASSVVGSPNTGELFF,TGTGCCAGCAGCGTAGTAGGTAGCCCGAACACCGGGGAGCTGTTTTTT
TRBJ2-1,NA,TRBV7-3,NA,CASTLGPHDEQFF,TGTGCCAGCACACTAGGACCTCACGATGAGCAGTTCTTC
TRBJ2-1,NA,TRBV2,TRBD1,CASSPDRATYNEQFF,TGTGCCAGCAGCCCCGACAGGGCAACCTACAATGAGCAGTTCTTC
TRBJ1-5,once,TRBV19,TRBD1,CASKPGQNSNQPQHF,TGTGCCAGTAAACCGGGACAGAATAGCAATCAGCCCCAGCATTTT
TRBJ1-5,NA,TRBV19,NA,CASRPISNQPQHF,TGTGCCAGTAGACCGATTAGCAATCAGCCCCAGCATTTT
TRBJ1-4,NA,TRBV21-1,NA,CASSKARGFREKLFF,TGTGCCAGCAGCAAAGCCAGGGGGTTTCGAGAAAAACTGTTTTTT